The 13 T cell receptor beta chains in this list originate from one sample, sequenced in a study of cytomegalovirus exposure and HLA in healthy donors. PCR employed 60 Vbeta and 13 Jbeta primers. Profiled with immunoSEQ multiplex PCR; TCRdb holds only in-frame clones, not every one. The table includes about 95,000 clones, 77% detected once. Source material: PBMCs. Source of these receptors: a woman aged 40 to 50 in good health and CMV-seronegative.

The rearrangement uses TRBV29-1 and TRBJ1-1; D may be TRBD1 (5 bases). Germline V gene lookup returns CDR1 SQVTM and CDR2 ANQGSEA. V dropped 5 bases and J dropped 1 base, with 8 bases sitting between them. This CDR3 spans 12 amino acids. This CDR3 reads CSVTGENTEAFF. CDR3 coding DNA: TGCAGCGTTACAGGTGAGAACACTGAAGCTTTCTTT.

The chain carries TRBV2 and TRBJ1-3, with 7 positions matching TRBD1. The junction had 3 bases not matched to a gene; V was cut back by 7 bases and J by 0 bases. The V gene's germline CDR1 is SNHLY and CDR2 FYNNEI. The CDR3 sequence is 14 residues long. The CDR3 loop reads CASIQGGSGNTIYF. The DNA of the CDR3 is TGTGCCAGCATTCAGGGGGGCTCTGGAAACACCATATATTTT.

The gene calls are TRBV7-2 and TRBJ2-4, with TRBD2 matching 7 bases. V lost 5 bases to trimming and J lost 6 bases; unmatched junction nucleotides: 7. The CDR3 totals 14 residues. Germline V gene data show CDR1 as SGHTA and CDR2 as FQGNSA. In DNA, the CDR3 is TGTGCCAGCAGCCTATTCGGACTAGGAAACATTCAGTACTTC. It is translated as CASSLFGLGNIQYF. The complete variable domain, with remaining parts taken from reference TRBV7-2 and TRBJ2-4, reads GAGVSQSPSNKVTEKGKDVELRCDPISGHTALYWYRQSLGQGLEFLIYFQGNSAPDKSGLPSDRFSAERTGGSVSTLTIQRTQQEDSAVYLCASSLFGLGNIQYFGAGTRLSVL.

The chain couples TRBV7-9 to TRBJ2-1; 8 bases are a match to TRBD1. V lost 7 bases to trimming and J lost 6 bases; unmatched junction nucleotides: 5. This CDR3 contains 13 residues. Germline loops: CDR1 SEHNR, CDR2 FQNEAQ (reference sequence). The DNA for the CDR3 is TGTGCCAGCACCTTGGACAGGGTCAATGAGCAGTTCTTC. Translation: CASTLDRVNEQFF.

A remark on this clone: Relative to the germline gene, one junction end is altered; a read error may explain this. Other nucleotide sequences in the sample specify the same CDR3. V gene TRBV4-1 combines with J gene TRBJ1-2; weak D call: TRBD1 (6 bases). CDR1 and CDR2 (germline): MGHRA, YSYEKL. The CDR3 totals 12 residues. The CDR3 here is CASSLGTPPNTF. In nucleotides, the CDR3 is TGTGCCAGCAGCCTCGGGACACCCCCTAACACCTTC.

The gene calls are TRBV5-6 and TRBJ2-1; tentatively, D is TRBD1 (5 bases). Germline lookup yields CDR1 SGHDT and CDR2 YYEEEE. V was pared by 3 bases and J by 10 bases, with 17 bases between. The CDR3 length is 14 residues. DNA for the CDR3: TGTGCCAGCAGCTGGGGCCGGACGACGGACGAGCAGTTCTTC. It yields the protein CASSWGRTTDEQFF.

The chain employs TRBV19 and TRBJ1-1, with 11 positions matching TRBD1. V shed 4 bases, J shed 8 bases, and the junction held 9 bases outside the gene matches. Germline V gene lookup returns CDR1 LNHDA and CDR2 SQIVND (reference sequence). CDR3 length: 15 residues. The CDR3 DNA sequence: TGTGCCAGTAGTAGGACAGGGGGCGTTTTGGTAGAAGCTTTCTTT. Amino acids: CASSRTGGVLVEAFF.

This chain joins TRBV27 and TRBJ2-3, with D tentatively TRBD1 (6 bases). V lost 6 bases and J 1 base, leaving 14 bases between the germline ends. This CDR3 is built from 15 residues. Germline V CDR1 and CDR2: MNHEY, SMNVEV (reference sequence). CDR3 DNA: TGTGCCAGCAGCGAGTGGACAGCTGGCACAGATACGCAGTATTTT. This codes for CASSEWTAGTDTQYF.

In DNA, the CDR3 is TGTGCCAGCAGCTTCGGACAGTCCTACGAGCAGTACTTC. Translated, it gives CASSFGQSYEQYF. This chain uses TRBV5-7 with TRBJ2-7; a possible D gene is TRBD1 (6 bases). TRBV5-7 is treated as an ORF (open reading frame) with a function not yet certain. The CDR3 covers 13 residues. Trimming pared 2 bases from V and 1 base from J, leaving 7 bases between.

The V and J genes are TRBV7-9 and TRBJ2-3; 11 nucleotides align to TRBD1. Germline V gene sequence: CDR1 SEHNR, CDR2 FQNEAQ (reference sequence). The CDR3 is 15 residues long. The ends lost 3 bases at V and 1 base at J; junction bases unmatched: 0. Written as DNA, the CDR3 is TGTGCCAGCAGCTTGGGACAGGGGGGCACAGATACGCAGTATTTT. Protein product: CASSLGQGGTDTQYF.

The chain uses TRBV5-6 and TRBJ1-5; D remains unclear. Germline V gives CDR1 SGHDT, CDR2 YYEEEE. The ends were cut back, 1 base at V and 3 bases at J, with 11 bases in the middle. The CDR3 has 15 residues. The CDR3, as DNA: TGTGCCAGCAGCTTGTACACAGAAATCAATCAGCCCCAGCATTTT. It yields the protein CASSLYTEINQPQHF.

This clone was counted once. This chain links TRBV7-9 with TRBJ2-1; D perhaps matches TRBD2 (6 bases). V was clipped by 1 base and J by 6 bases, with 13 bases between them. The CDR3 is made up of 15 amino acids. CDR1 and CDR2 from the germline V gene are SEHNR and FQNEAQ (reference sequence). CDR3 sequence (DNA): TGTGCCAGCAGCTTAGGTCAGGGACTTGCCAATGAGCAGTTCTTC. This translates into CASSLGQGLANEQFF.

The chain is built from TRBV27 and TRBJ1-5; tentatively, D is TRBD1 (6 bases). Germline assignment: CDR1 MNHEY and CDR2 SMNVEV (reference sequence). The CDR3 consists of 15 residues. V dropped 6 bases and J dropped 6 bases, with 18 bases sitting between them. This CDR3 reads CASSKEGVLGQPQHF. The CDR3 nucleotides read TGTGCCAGCAGCAAAGAGGGGGTCCTTGGTCAGCCCCAGCATTTT.